Here is one TCR beta chain with its context. This clonotype was observed a single time. The antigen it binds to is not known. A much larger clone differs from this one at a single base, so this may be a read error. V is pruned by 0 bases and J by 4 bases, leaving 3 bases of the junction without a gene match. The CDR3 numbers 14 residues from cysteine through phenylalanine. This entry keeps only the CDR3 DNA: 42 bases, framed from base 1. CDR1 and CDR2, per the germline V gene, are SGHRS and YFSETQ. These data originate in a study of molecular identifiers for immune sequencing clone quantification (dated by TCRdb to 2017 to 2018). Concerning the study at large: For a replicate experiment, RNA from 20,000 or 100,000 naive CD8 T cells was divided into five aliquots, and four of the five aliquots were sequenced. The study was a methods study using CD8 T cells to benchmark molecular-identifier clustering-based TCR repertoire sequencing (MIDCIRS) and TCR RNA copy counting.

Library generation was performed with PCR. These reads were obtained on an Illumina HiSeq 4000. Bulk TCR libraries were prepared as previously described, using TCR primers listed in Table S5. The Qiagen AllPrep DNA/RNA kit was used to purify total RNA. Reads from multiple sequencing runs of the same library were pooled before analysis. Concerning the study's data processing: Reads were retained only if the reads had an exact TCR constant sequence, and the retained reads were trimmed to 150 nt and grouped according to their 12-nt molecular barcodes. Reads in each barcode group were sub-clustered using a 15% Levenshtein threshold, and a quality-weighted consensus sequence was built for each RNA molecule. Non-functional sequences were removed, as were lower-count sequences one edit away from another. Barcode sub-clusters with fewer than 20% of the maximum read count were removed, based on fitting two negative binomial distributions. In TCRdb, the public reads were trimmed at Q25 with fastp and aligned with MiXCR, with productive beta chains retained. Rows are unified per CDR3 protein, each entry keeping the most common DNA and genes. The V and J calls were not made by the authors but by TCRdb's processing. The sample table records 50,000 to 65,000 distinct CDR3 sequences; roughly a quarter of these occur just once. The ten largest clones add up to 1.9% of the sample.

Libraries of naive CD8 T cells were generated from about 20,000 to 1,000,000 sorted cells, with 10%, 30% or 50% of the purified RNA used. On a BD FACSAria II, naive CD8 T cells were FACS-sorted as CD8+CD4-CCR7+CD45RA+ and collected into RLT Plus buffer. Roughly nine TCR copies' worth of Jurkat RNA were spiked into roughly 18,000-1,000,000 naive CD8 T cell samples to test detection sensitivity. CD8 T cells were enriched using RosetteSep CD8+ T Cell Enrichment Cocktail and Ficoll-Paque, and the enriched cells then underwent ACK red cell lysis. The investigation overall reported the following: In CMV-specific effector cells, clones with more than 20 RNA copies accounted for over 97% of molecules, whereas in naive cells such clones accounted for under 1%. Naive libraries contained spiked-in Jurkat TCR RNA (10 copies' worth), which is not part of the donor repertoire. The sizes of highly expanded clones could end up underestimated when identical TCR molecules share a barcode. About 2.9 recovered TCR RNA copies per cell were obtained by modeling, versus roughly 10 by digital PCR, implying a capture efficiency of roughly 32%. Even against a background of about a million naive CD8 T cells, spiked-in Jurkat TCR RNA amounting to a single cell's worth was reported to be detectable. When barcode sub-clustering was left out, chimeric consensus sequences inflated TCR diversity, with chimeras reaching as high as 47%.

The sequenced sample was naive CD8+ T cells from blood, with Jurkat cell RNA spiked in. Interpreted using the paper, the cell subset or site label stands for: FACS-sorted CD8+CD4-CCR7+CD45RA+ naive T cells. The rearrangement joined TRBV5-1 to TRBJ2-7, with TRBD1 matching 8 junction bases. This TCR was sampled from a human donor in good health. Some libraries in this study had Jurkat cell RNA spiked in. The CDR3 is CASSLAGGAYEQYF. The DNA sequence follows: TGCGCCAGCAGCTTGGCAGGGGGCGCGTACGAGCAGTACTTC.